This T cell receptor beta chain derives from a study of CD8 T cells in ankylosing spondylitis (dated by TCRdb to between 2016 and 2019). About the full investigation: To find TCR variants linked to disease, the study profiled T cell receptor beta repertoires in ankylosing spondylitis patients and healthy donors. The whole study cohort included about a hundred healthy donors and 25 ankylosing spondylitis patients. Peripheral blood was sampled, and synovial fluid was additionally collected from ankylosing spondylitis patients. Results the study describes overall, beyond this receptor: Some TCR beta motif variants had previously been reported in synovial fluid and blood of reactive arthritis patients, which suggested common disease-initiation mechanisms. The disease-linked clones showed a CD8+ phenotype and occurred at relatively low frequencies in peripheral blood. Significant enrichment of the disease-linked clones was reported in matched synovial fluid samples from ankylosing spondylitis patients. A TCR beta motif of eight highly homologous amino acid variants appeared characteristic of blood from ankylosing spondylitis patients.

TCRdb lists the instrument as Illumina HiSeq 2500. TCR beta libraries were prepared by quantitative 5'-RACE with molecular barcodes. The source study handled its data this way. A new computational method, built on a probabilistic model of VDJ rearrangement, was used to identify disease-linked TCR variants. The public reads were reprocessed in TCRdb via fastp at Q25 and MiXCR, keeping in-frame beta chains. Rows with a matching CDR3 protein are joined into one entry that keeps the most common DNA and genes. It is TCRdb's table, rather than the study itself, that gives the V and J calls and clone size. The table for this sample lists under 300,000 distinct CDR3 sequences; around 7.8% of them were counted only once. The biggest ten clones account for around 7% of the sample. This clonotype showed up just a few times. Its antigen is not yet known. No per-base quality is available; no much larger clone lies one base away.

The CDR3 contains 15 residues, cysteine and phenylalanine counted. The kept DNA is CDR3 alone, 45 bases in frame from the first base. Per the germline V gene (reference sequence), SGHKS is the CDR1 and YYEKEE is the CDR2. Cut back by 4 bases and 5 bases, the V and J ends lie 18 bases apart. The sample consisted of blood, either unsorted or a sorted T cell fraction (not recorded which). The TCR originated in a male donor with ankylosing spondylitis or in good health (not recorded which). The chain employs TRBV5-5 and TRBJ1-2, with a tentative D gene TRBD1 over 5 matching bases. For the CDR3, the sequence is CASSPGPDFYYGYTF. The DNA is as follows: TGTGCCAGCAGCCCGGGACCCGACTTTTATTATGGCTACACCTTC.